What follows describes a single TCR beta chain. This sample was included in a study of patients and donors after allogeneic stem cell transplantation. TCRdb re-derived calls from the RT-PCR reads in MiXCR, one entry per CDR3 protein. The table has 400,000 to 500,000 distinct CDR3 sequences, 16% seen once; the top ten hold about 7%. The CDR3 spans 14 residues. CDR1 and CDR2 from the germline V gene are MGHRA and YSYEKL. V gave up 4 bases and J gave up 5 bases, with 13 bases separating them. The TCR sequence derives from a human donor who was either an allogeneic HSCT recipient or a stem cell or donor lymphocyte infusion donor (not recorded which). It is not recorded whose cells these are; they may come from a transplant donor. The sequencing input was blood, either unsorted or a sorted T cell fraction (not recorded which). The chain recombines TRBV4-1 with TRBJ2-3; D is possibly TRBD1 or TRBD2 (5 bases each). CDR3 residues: CASSRTERGDTQYF. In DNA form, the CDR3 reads TGCGCCAGCAGCCGGACGGAGAGGGGAGATACGCAGTATTTT.